These 28 T cell receptor beta chains originate from one sample sequenced in a study of blood T cell repertoires in COVID-19. The protocol was immunoSEQ multiplex PCR, while the TCRdb copy is restricted to in-frame clones and leaves out a portion. The table has 200,000 to 250,000 clones, approximately 83% seen once. Material for sequencing was peripheral blood. The receptors stem from a woman in her thirties with COVID-19, enrolled during active disease.

The V call is TRBV6-2 or TRBV6-3, the J call TRBJ2-5, with D perhaps matching TRBD2 (5 bases). The germline V gene encodes CDR1 MNHEY and CDR2 SVGEGT. The CDR3 runs to 13 residues. Trimming stripped 6 bases from V and 4 bases from J, with 12 bases between. This CDR3 reads CASSRPSGETQYF. CDR3 nucleotide sequence: TGTGCCAGCAGCCGCCCCAGCGGAGAGACCCAGTACTTC.

The genes are TRBV6-1 and TRBJ2-1, with TRBD1 as a possible D gene (6 bases). The CDR3 covers 18 residues. Deletions cut 4 bases from V and 0 bases from J, with 19 bases between. Germline values: CDR1 MNHNS, CDR2 SASEGT. The chain's CDR3 is CASSVAFLMGASYNEQFF. The CDR3 DNA sequence: TGTGCCAGCAGTGTCGCGTTCCTTATGGGGGCCTCCTACAATGAGCAGTTCTTC.

The rearrangement links TRBV3-1 (or the pseudogene TRBV3-2) to TRBJ1-2; D is unclear. The CDR3 extends over 13 amino acids. V was clipped by 4 bases and J by 1 base, with 7 bases between them. The germline V gene has CDR1 LGHDT and CDR2 YNNKEL (reference sequence). CDR3 region: CASSLSRNYGYTF. The CDR3 DNA is TGTGCCAGCAGCCTCTCTCGTAACTATGGCTACACCTTC.

This clone was observed a handful of times. This chain links TRBV25-1 with TRBJ2-2; tentative D call: TRBD1 (5 bases). The CDR3 loop spans 17 amino acids. The V gene lost 5 bases and the J gene lost 4 bases, with 20 bases spanning the gap. The germline V gene encodes CDR1 MGHDK and CDR2 SYGVNS. The CDR3 bases are TGTGCCAGCAGTCCTCCCGGCAGGGTTACATTCACCGGGGAGCTGTTTTTT. It translates to CASSPPGRVTFTGELFF.

This chain joins TRBV2 and TRBJ1-2, with a possible D match to TRBD1 (6 bases). The germline gives CDR1 SNHLY, CDR2 FYNNEI. V was shortened by 7 bases and J by 11 bases, with 20 bases between the two germline ends. The CDR3 covers 13 residues. CDR3 amino acids: CASKGAGAGSYTF. The DNA for the CDR3 is TGTGCCAGCAAAGGAGCGGGGGCAGGGTCTTACACCTTC.

The gene calls are TRBV9 and TRBJ2-3; TRBD2 matches at 15 bases. With 4 bases clipped from V and 6 bases from J, the junction kept 6 bases outside the gene matches. Germline CDR1 reads SGDLS; CDR2 reads YYNGEE. There are 16 residues in the CDR3. This CDR3 is CASSFQGTSGGDTQYF. The CDR3 DNA is TGTGCCAGCAGCTTCCAGGGGACTAGCGGGGGGGATACGCAGTATTTT.

The V gene is TRBV6-2 or TRBV6-3, the J gene TRBJ1-2; the D is unclear. CDR3 length equals 13 residues. Deletions cut 4 bases from V and 3 bases from J, with 9 bases between. Germline CDR1 is MNHEY and CDR2 is SVGEGT. Written as DNA, the CDR3 is TGTGCCAGCAGTTCCACCCAGTACTATGGCTACACCTTC. Its protein is CASSSTQYYGYTF.

About this clone: A much more abundant neighbour one base away suggests this may be a read error. This sequence joins TRBV7-2 and TRBJ1-1, with D perhaps matching TRBD1 (5 bases). The V end lost 1 base, the J end lost 0 bases, and 6 bases lay between the germline ends. The CDR3 consists of 14 residues. In germline, CDR1 is SGHTA, CDR2 FQGNSA. In DNA, the CDR3 is TGTGCCAGCAGCTTAGGACAGCTGAACACTGAAGCTTTCTTT. It encodes CASSLGQLNTEAFF.

The CDR3 is CASSLNSGNEQFF. DNA for the CDR3: TGTGCCAGCAGCTTGAATAGCGGCAATGAGCAGTTCTTC. The chain uses TRBV7-9 and TRBJ2-1; tentative D call: TRBD2 (6 bases). Germline CDR1 and CDR2: SEHNR and FQNEAQ (reference sequence). The CDR3 contains 13 residues. V was cut by 3 bases and J by 6 bases, with 9 bases left in between.

The rearrangement links TRBV7-9 to TRBJ2-5, with 7 nucleotides matching TRBD1. CDR1 is SEHNR, CDR2 FQNEAQ, per germline (reference sequence). Losses at the gene ends were 0 bases for V and 4 bases for J; bases not matched to a gene: 11. CDR3 length: 17 amino acids. CDR3 bases: TGTGCCAGCAGCTTAGCTTTCTCCGGGACAGCAAGAGAGACCCAGTACTTC. Protein: CASSLAFSGTARETQYF.

V is TRBV5-1 and J is TRBJ1-3; 7 positions agree with TRBD1. This CDR3 spans 17 amino acids. V lost 0 bases to trimming and J lost 0 bases; unmatched junction nucleotides: 6. CDR1 is SGHRS and CDR2 is YFSETQ in the germline V gene. The CDR3 nucleotides are TGCGCCAGCAGCTTGGGTTCGGGACAGAGCTCTGGAAACACCATATATTTT. Translated: CASSLGSGQSSGNTIYF.

The V gene is TRBV5-6, the J gene TRBJ1-6, with TRBD1 matching 8 bases. Germline CDR1 SGHDT, CDR2 YYEEEE. V lost 4 bases and J lost 8; bases outside the gene matches: 8. CDR3 size: 15 residues. The CDR3 reads CASSIRTGRDSPLHF. As DNA, the CDR3 is TGTGCCAGCAGCATCCGGACAGGGAGGGATTCACCCCTCCACTTT.

This clone appeared a few times. The chain combines TRBV4-3 with TRBJ1-4; 7 bases fit TRBD1. V trimming: 0 bases; J trimming: 8 bases; junction bases outside the gene matches: 9. Germline V gene sequence: CDR1 LGHNA, CDR2 YSLEER. The CDR3 consists of 16 residues. The CDR3 here is CASSQDRRGRTEKLFF. The CDR3 region has the DNA TGCGCCAGCAGCCAAGATAGGAGGGGGCGCACCGAAAAACTGTTTTTT.

The chain employs TRBV5-1 and TRBJ2-3; a possible D gene is TRBD2 (5 bases). Trimming shortened V by 4 bases and J by 4 bases, and 19 bases separated the two germline ends. The V gene's germline CDR1 is SGHRS and CDR2 YFSETQ. CDR3 size: 16 residues. The CDR3 sequence: CASSPPHGREADTQYF. CDR3 nucleotides: TGCGCCAGCAGCCCCCCTCATGGGAGAGAAGCAGATACGCAGTATTTT.

The chain carries TRBV15 and TRBJ1-3; D is undetermined. The CDR3 extends over 17 amino acids. V lost 1 base to trimming and J lost 0 bases, with 13 bases between them. CDR1 and CDR2 (germline): LNHNV, YYDKDF (reference sequence). CDR3: CATSRVTGTGSGNTIYF. CDR3 in DNA: TGTGCCACCAGCAGAGTCACCGGTACCGGCTCTGGAAACACCATATATTTT.

The gene calls are TRBV4-3 and TRBJ2-1; 7 bases are a match to TRBD2. Trimming removed 1 base from V and 0 bases from J; junction bases left unmatched: 0. Germline values: CDR1 LGHNA, CDR2 YSLEER. This CDR3 comprises 15 residues. CDR3 amino acids: CASSQAGGSYNEQFF. CDR3 DNA sequence: TGCGCCAGCAGCCAAGCGGGGGGCTCCTACAATGAGCAGTTCTTC.

The chain carries TRBV7-2 and TRBJ2-3, with 10 bases matching TRBD1. The CDR3 sequence is 16 residues long. Germline CDR1 SGHTA, CDR2 FQGNSA. V lost 1 base and J lost 4; bases outside the gene matches: 5. The CDR3 DNA reads TGTGCCAGCAGCTTAGGACAGGGGGCAGGTTCAGATACGCAGTATTTT. This sequence encodes CASSLGQGAGSDTQYF.

J is TRBJ1-4 and V is TRBV5-1, with 8 positions matching TRBD1. CDR1 and CDR2 from the germline V gene are SGHRS and YFSETQ. This CDR3 has 16 amino acids. V shed 0 bases and J 5 bases; nucleotides not matched to a gene: 6. CDR3 amino acids: CASSLVQGALNEKLFF. DNA for the CDR3: TGCGCCAGCAGCTTGGTGCAGGGGGCTTTAAATGAAAAACTGTTTTTT.

This clone was detected once. This rearrangement joins TRBV6-5 to TRBJ1-2, with D uncertain. The CDR3 sequence is 13 residues long. Trimming left V 7 bases short and J 5 bases short, with 14 bases between. The germline V gene has CDR1 MNHEY and CDR2 SVGAGI. This chain's CDR3 is CASKEDGWYGYTF. The CDR3 DNA reads TGTGCCAGCAAAGAAGACGGGTGGTATGGCTACACCTTC.

The J gene is TRBJ2-2, the V gene TRBV10-3, with TRBD2 identical over 7 bases. J was trimmed by 5 bases and V by 4 bases; bases with no gene match: 4. The germline CDR1 and CDR2 sequences are ENHRY and SYGVKD. The CDR3 has 14 residues. CDR3 in DNA: TGTGCCATCAGTGTCGGCGGGGGAACCGGGGAGCTGTTTTTT. Translated: CAISVGGGTGELFF.

The chain links TRBV6-5 to TRBJ2-5; a possible D gene is TRBD2 (6 bases). The germline V gene has CDR1 MNHEY and CDR2 SVGAGI. CDR3 length equals 13 residues. The V end was cut by 6 bases, the J end by 4 bases, with 12 bases between. The CDR3 DNA follows: TGTGCCAGCAGGACGCCGGGGGTAGAGACCCAGTACTTC. It codes for CASRTPGVETQYF.

The genes are TRBV5-4 and TRBJ2-5; a weak D match, TRBD1 (5 bases). The CDR3 is made up of 13 amino acids. Trimming stripped 2 bases from V and 5 bases from J, with 10 bases between. The germline V gene encodes CDR1 SGHNT and CDR2 YYREEE (reference sequence). CDR3 nucleotide sequence: TGTGCCAGCAGCTTACACCCAGGGGAGACCCAGTACTTC. Amino acids: CASSLHPGETQYF.

The chain carries TRBV4-1 and TRBJ2-7, with D unresolved. This CDR3 spans 14 amino acids. CDR1 is MGHRA, CDR2 YSYEKL, per germline. V was shortened by 1 base and J by 2 bases, with 9 bases between the two germline ends. CDR3 nucleotides: TGCGCCAGCAGCCAAGGGCTAGACCCCTACGAGCAGTACTTC. Encoded protein: CASSQGLDPYEQYF.

The gene calls are TRBV10-1 and TRBJ2-1, with 9 bases fitting TRBD2. Germline V gene lookup returns CDR1 WNHNN and CDR2 SYGVQD (reference sequence). V trimming: 2 bases; J trimming: 7 bases; junction bases outside the gene matches: 15. The CDR3 sequence is 18 residues long. The CDR3 DNA sequence: TGCGCCAGCAGTGAGAACGGGGCGGGAGGGCCTCGAAAAAATGAGCAGTTCTTC. This codes for CASSENGAGGPRKNEQFF.

This clone was observed once. The chain links TRBV2 to TRBJ1-1; possible D gene TRBD1, 6 bases. Trimming took off 6 bases at V and 2 bases at J, with 16 bases between the two ends. Looked up from germline, CDR1 is SNHLY and CDR2 is FYNNEI. The CDR3 extends over 15 amino acids. The chain's CDR3 is CASSLLGAKNTEAFF. CDR3 bases: TGTGCCAGCAGCCTCCTGGGGGCAAAAAACACTGAAGCTTTCTTT.

The CDR3 sequence: CASRTAGRETQYF. CDR3 nucleotides: TGTGCCAGCCGCACGGCGGGTAGGGAGACCCAGTACTTC. The genes are TRBV25-1 and TRBJ2-5; possibly TRBD2 for D (5 bases). The V end lost 8 bases, the J end lost 5 bases, and 15 bases lay between the germline ends. Germline V gene data show CDR1 as MGHDK and CDR2 as SYGVNS. This CDR3 is built from 13 residues.

The chain carries TRBV29-1 and TRBJ2-1; TRBD2 aligns across 10 bases. Losses at the gene ends were 6 bases for V and 10 bases for J; bases not matched to a gene: 6. The CDR3 length is 12 residues. In germline, CDR1 is SQVTM, CDR2 ANQGSEA. CDR3 in DNA: TGCAGCGTGGACGGGACTAGCGTCGAGCAGTTCTTC. Amino acid sequence: CSVDGTSVEQFF.

The table lists this clone with a few counts. The genes are TRBV6-5 and TRBJ2-7; D remains unclear. V lost 2 bases and J 3 bases, leaving 5 bases between the germline ends. The CDR3 covers 12 residues. The germline gives CDR1 MNHEY, CDR2 SVGAGI. The CDR3: CASSYPGYEQYF. The CDR3 DNA reads as TGTGCCAGCAGTTACCCCGGCTACGAGCAGTACTTC.